The entry below gives a single TCR beta chain sequence along with its context. Its specificity is not known. This CDR3 region has 14 residues. Germline-derived CDR1 and CDR2 are SGHAT and FQNNGV. Trimming removed 5 bases from V and 3 bases from J, with 12 bases in between. Data came from immunoSEQ multiplex PCR; TCRdb stores just in-frame clones and leaves some out. The sample consists of 15,000 to 25,000 clones, around 80% of them appearing once. CD4+ T cells from unexposed donors were obtained before the COVID-19 pandemic (2011-2018). CD4+ T cells were isolated from the cells after 10 days of culture. Cells permitting, SARS-CoV-2 S/N and four cold-coronavirus spikes were tested on unexposed-donor CD4+ T cells. This entry is derived from a study of CD4 T cells in relation to SARS-CoV-2 and coronaviruses. Across the whole study: ViraFEST: approximately 10-day antigen culture of PBMCs, then TCR beta CDR3 sequencing. Shared crossreactive spike epitopes were mapped to their HLA restriction. Negative control cultures got HIV-1 Nef peptides or no peptide.

The specimen sequenced was CD4+ T cells from PBMCs, cultured in vitro. The chain recombines TRBV11-2 with TRBJ2-3, with D perhaps matching TRBD2 (6 bases). This clonotype originated in a human donor in good health. The DNA of the CDR3 is TGTGCCAGCAGCCGCGGAGGGTCTACAGATACGCAGTATTTT. Translating it yields CASSRGGSTDTQYF.